This T cell receptor (beta chain) was captured by sequencing in a study of T cells in localized non-small cell lung cancer. CDR1 PRHDT and CDR2 FYEKMQ come from the germline V gene (reference sequence). CDR3 length equals 16 residues. V shed 4 bases and J shed 2 bases, with 18 bases lying between them. The data were produced by immunoSEQ multiplex PCR, yet TCRdb's version contains in-frame clones alone and is incomplete. The sample consists of under 20,000 clones, approximately 89% of them appearing once. Points on this clone: Its antigen is unknown.

General study findings and limits: Median detection of top 100 tumor clones in adjacent lung was around 59 clones.

The clonotype was recovered from a male donor at least 60 years old with stage II lung adenocarcinoma. The chain is built from TRBV13 and TRBJ2-7, with a tentative D call TRBD2 (6 bases). The source was peripheral blood mononuclear cells, collected before any cancer treatment. CDR3 bases: TGTGCCAGCAGCTCCCGCAGGGACTCCAGGGCCTACGAGCAGTACTTC. Protein product: CASSSRRDSRAYEQYF.